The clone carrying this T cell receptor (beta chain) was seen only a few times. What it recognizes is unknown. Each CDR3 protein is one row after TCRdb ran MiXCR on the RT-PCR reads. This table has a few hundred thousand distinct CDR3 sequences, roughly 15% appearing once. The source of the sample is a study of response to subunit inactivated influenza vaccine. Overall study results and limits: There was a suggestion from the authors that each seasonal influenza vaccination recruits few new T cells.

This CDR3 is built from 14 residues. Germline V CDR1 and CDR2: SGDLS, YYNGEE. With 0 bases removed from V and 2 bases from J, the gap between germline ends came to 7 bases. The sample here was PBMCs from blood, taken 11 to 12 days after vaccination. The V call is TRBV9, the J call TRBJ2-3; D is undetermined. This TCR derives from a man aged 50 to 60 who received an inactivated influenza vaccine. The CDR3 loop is CASSVALHTDTQYF. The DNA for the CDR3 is TGTGCCAGCAGCGTAGCCCTGCACACAGATACGCAGTATTTT.